This TCR beta chain came from a study of T cells in tumors after PD-1 blockade. Study in general: Daily vismodegib 150 mg continued in a subset of anti-PD-1-treated patients.

CDR3 length: 17 amino acids. V lost 3 bases, J lost 1 base, and 8 bases stayed unmatched. The germline V gene encodes CDR1 LNHDA and CDR2 SQIVND (reference sequence). Input was roughly 550 ng to 6,500 ng of genomic DNA from tumor or blood. Data came from immunoSEQ multiplex PCR; TCRdb stores just in-frame clones and leaves some out. The sample has approximately 47,000 clones; more than 60% are singletons. This sequence was found in a human donor with advanced basal cell or squamous cell carcinoma (not recorded which). The rearrangement joins TRBV19 to TRBJ2-1, with TRBD2 identical over 8 bases. This specimen consisted of PBMCs, obtained before anti-PD-1 therapy. The CDR3 spells CASSISSAGASYNEQFF. The DNA for the CDR3 is TGTGCCAGTAGTATCTCTTCAGCGGGAGCATCCTACAATGAGCAGTTCTTC.